Presented here are 31 T cell receptor beta chains from one specimen sequenced in a study of T-cell reconstitution after alpha-beta-depleted transplantation in children. As it was prepared, the TCRbeta library received unique molecular identifiers. TCRdb fed the PCR reads into MiXCR, producing one record per CDR3 protein. Counted here are over 100,000 distinct CDR3 sequences, about 8% occurring once; the ten biggest clones make up less than 20%. The source was PBMCs, collected before TCRalphabeta/CD19-depleted stem cell transplant. The receptors come from a boy between 2 and 15 years old with acute lymphoblastic leukemia, due to receive a stem cell transplant.

The rearrangement links TRBV5-5 to TRBJ2-7; TRBD1 agrees at 7 bases. V lost 3 bases to trimming and J lost 2 bases; unmatched junction nucleotides: 8. The CDR3 totals 15 residues. CDR1 is SGHKS, CDR2 YYEKEE, per germline (reference sequence). The CDR3 nucleotides read TGTGCCAGCAGCTCTCCGGGACAGTTAACCTACGAGCAGTACTTC. Its translation: CASSSPGQLTYEQYF.

This chain joins TRBV12-3 or TRBV12-4 and TRBJ1-5; tentatively, D is TRBD1 (5 bases). The CDR3 extends over 14 amino acids. V was cut by 8 bases and J by 5 bases, with 16 bases left in between. As DNA, the CDR3 is TGTGCCAGCGGGGGAGGGAAGGATGATCAGCCCCAGCATTTT. Its translation is CASGGGKDDQPQHF.

This clonotype was recorded at least ten times. The chain couples TRBV11-2 to TRBJ2-7, with TRBD2 identical over 10 bases. The length of the CDR3 is 18 residues. Per germline, CDR1 SGHAT and CDR2 FQNNGV. J gave up 0 bases and V 0 bases, and 8 bases lay outside the gene matches. CDR3 sequence (DNA): TGTGCCAGCAGCTTAGACCCACTAGCGGGGTACCTCTCCTACGAGCAGTACTTC. Its translation is CASSLDPLAGYLSYEQYF. Full variable domain (missing parts from reference TRBV11-2 and TRBJ2-7): EAGVAQSPRYKIIEKRQSVAFWCNPISGHATLYWYQQILGQGPKLLIQFQNNGVVDDSQLPKDRFSAERLKGVDSTLKIQPAKLEDSAVYLCASSLDPLAGYLSYEQYFGPGTRLTVT.

This clonotype was observed a handful of times. The rearrangement links TRBV10-3 to TRBJ2-1; no definite D call. Per the germline V gene, CDR1 is ENHRY and CDR2 is SYGVKD. V gave up 0 bases and J gave up 4 bases, with 10 bases separating them. The length of the CDR3 is 15 residues. Here the CDR3 DNA reads TGTGCCATCAGTGAGTCGCGGCCCCCTTACAATGAGCAGTTCTTC. Its translation is CAISESRPPYNEQFF.

This clonotype occurred many times. This sequence joins TRBV6-1 and TRBJ1-1; D gene uncertain. Deletions cut 4 bases from V and 1 base from J, with 7 bases between. CDR3 length: 13 residues. The germline gives CDR1 MNHNS, CDR2 SASEGT. This CDR3 reads CASSVKGNTEAFF. The CDR3, as DNA: TGTGCCAGCAGTGTTAAAGGGAACACTGAAGCTTTCTTT.

There are many counts of this clonotype. J is TRBJ2-1 and V is TRBV29-1; 7 nucleotides agree with TRBD2. In germline, CDR1 is SQVTM, CDR2 ANQGSEA. The CDR3 runs to 12 residues. Trimming cost V 5 bases and J 7 bases; bases outside gene matches: 5. CDR3 DNA sequence: TGCAGCGTTAGACCCGGGGGGAATGAGCAGTTCTTC. Translation gives CSVRPGGNEQFF.

This clonotype was detected ten times or more. The chain combines TRBV7-2 with TRBJ2-7; 10 bases agree with TRBD2. In germline, CDR1 is SGHTA, CDR2 FQGNSA. CDR3 length: 15 residues. Trimming took 5 bases from V and 2 from J; bases not matched to a gene: 6. CDR3 in amino acids: CASSTGGTSAYEQYF. CDR3 DNA: TGTGCCAGCAGCACCGGCGGGACTAGCGCCTACGAGCAGTACTTC.

The J gene is TRBJ1-6, the V gene TRBV4-1; 9 nucleotides align to TRBD1. CDR3 length: 17 amino acids. Germline values: CDR1 MGHRA, CDR2 YSYEKL. Unmatched junction bases numbered 9, after V lost 1 base and J lost 8 bases. In DNA form, the CDR3 reads TGCGCCAGCAGCCAAGTCTCCCCAACAGGGGGCGATTCACCCCTCCACTTT. Amino acid sequence: CASSQVSPTGGDSPLHF.

In this sample, this clonotype turned up many times. The genes are TRBV12-3 or TRBV12-4 and TRBJ2-3; no clear D gene. The CDR3 has 11 residues. The germline V and J ends were trimmed by 9 bases and 6 bases, with 10 bases remaining between them. The DNA of the CDR3 is TGTGCCAGTCCGAGGTTGGATACGCAGTATTTT. This encodes CASPRLDTQYF.

This clonotype was recorded many times. The chain links TRBV4-3 to TRBJ2-3; 9 bases map to TRBD1. The CDR3 covers 16 residues. J was trimmed by 4 bases and V by 1 base; bases with no gene match: 6. Looked up from germline, CDR1 is LGHNA and CDR2 is YSLEER. CDR3 protein: CASSQVKGQGADTQYF. The CDR3 region has the DNA TGCGCCAGCAGCCAAGTGAAGGGACAGGGAGCAGATACGCAGTATTTT.

This clonotype was counted between two and nine times. At one end, the junction sequence differs from germline, possibly due to a read error. This chain uses TRBV11-3 with TRBJ2-5, with 8 nucleotides matching TRBD1. CDR3 length: 13 residues. Looked up from germline, CDR1 is SGHNT and CDR2 is YENEEA. The DNA of the CDR3 is TGTGCCAGCAGCTCAGGGGGCCAAGGGACCCAGTACTTC. This gives the protein CASSSGGQGTQYF. Complete variable domain (other parts from reference TRBV11-3 and TRBJ2-5): EAGVVQSPRYKIIEKKQPVAFWCNPISGHNTLYWYLQNLGQGPELLIRYENEEAVDDSQLPKDRFSAERLKGVDSTLKIQPAELGDSAVYLCASSSGGQGTQYFGPGTRLLVL.

This clonotype was seen at least ten times. The genes are TRBV7-8 and TRBJ2-5; D unresolved. The ends were cut back, 4 bases at V and 5 bases at J, with 8 bases in the middle. This CDR3 region has 12 residues. Germline assignment: CDR1 SGHVS and CDR2 FQNEAQ. DNA for the CDR3: TGTGCCAGCAGCTCGTCGGCGGAGACCCAGTACTTC. This gives the protein CASSSSAETQYF.

This clonotype was detected ten times or more. This rearrangement joins TRBV6-1 to TRBJ2-5, with 7 bases matching TRBD2. CDR1 is MNHNS and CDR2 is SASEGT in the germline V gene. CDR3 length equals 13 residues. J lost 2 bases, V lost 5 bases, and 2 bases had no gene match. The CDR3 DNA is TGTGCCAGCAGTCGGGGGGAGCAAGAGACCCAGTACTTC. It specifies CASSRGEQETQYF.

The chain links TRBV28 to TRBJ2-7; D is ambiguous. This CDR3 spans 11 amino acids. CDR1 is MDHEN, CDR2 SYDVKM, per germline. The V and J ends lost 1 base and 7 bases respectively, with 5 bases between them. CDR3: CASSLYEEQYF. CDR3 nucleotide sequence: TGTGCCAGCAGTTTATACGAGGAGCAGTACTTC.

This chain connects TRBV7-6 to TRBJ2-5; 7 nucleotides line up with TRBD1. The ends lost 5 bases at V and 1 base at J; junction bases unmatched: 7. This CDR3 contains 15 residues. CDR1 and CDR2 from the germline V gene are SGHVS and FNYEAQ. The CDR3 sequence is CASSATGFLQETQYF. CDR3 in DNA: TGTGCCAGCAGCGCGACAGGGTTCCTCCAAGAGACCCAGTACTTC.

The rearrangement links TRBV20-1 to TRBJ2-1, with 15 bases lining up with TRBD2. Per the germline V gene, CDR1 is DFQATT and CDR2 is SNEGSKA (reference sequence). The CDR3 has 16 residues. In DNA, the CDR3 is TGCTGCTCTTGGGGGACTAGCGGGGGGCTGGACAATGAGCAGTTCTTC. It yields the protein CCSWGTSGGLDNEQFF.

This clonotype was counted ten times or more. This rearrangement joins TRBV6-5 to TRBJ1-1, with D tentatively TRBD1 (5 bases). V lost 11 bases to trimming and J lost 0 bases, with 13 bases between them. Germline values: CDR1 MNHEY, CDR2 SVGAGI. This CDR3 contains 13 residues. The CDR3 region is CAGTSLMNTEAFF. CDR3 sequence (DNA): TGTGCCGGGACCAGTTTAATGAACACTGAAGCTTTCTTT.

This chain joins TRBV7-8 and TRBJ2-7; TRBD1 matches 7 bases. Per germline, CDR1 SGHVS and CDR2 FQNEAQ. The CDR3 is made up of 16 amino acids. J lost 2 bases, V lost 3 bases, and 10 bases had no gene match. In DNA form, the CDR3 reads TGTGCCAGCAGCTTTGCCCAACAGGGGATCCCCTACGAGCAGTACTTC. Encoded protein: CASSFAQQGIPYEQYF. The full variable domain, with the rest looked up from reference TRBV7-8 and TRBJ2-7, is GAGVSQSPRYKVAKRGQDVALRCDPISGHVSLFWYQQALGQGPEFLTYFQNEAQLDKSGLPSDRFFAERPEGSVSTLKIQRTQQEDSAVYLCASSFAQQGIPYEQYFGPGTRLTVT.

V gene TRBV7-9 combines with J gene TRBJ1-1; D uncertain. The CDR3 has 14 residues. The germline V gene encodes CDR1 SEHNR and CDR2 FQNEAQ (reference sequence). V lost 1 base and J lost 4, with 10 bases in between. The chain's CDR3 is CASSLEMEATEAFF. For the CDR3, the DNA is TGTGCCAGCAGCTTAGAGATGGAGGCCACTGAAGCTTTCTTT.

Many counts were recorded for this clonotype. V gene TRBV9 combines with J gene TRBJ2-5; D might be TRBD2 (5 bases). V was shortened by 0 bases and J by 2 bases, with 11 bases between the two germline ends. CDR1 SGDLS and CDR2 YYNGEE come from the germline V gene. This CDR3 has 15 amino acids. The CDR3 loop reads CASSVGRRIQETQYF. CDR3 in DNA: TGTGCCAGCAGCGTAGGACGGAGGATTCAAGAGACCCAGTACTTC.

This clonotype was seen at least ten times. The rearrangement links TRBV29-1 to TRBJ2-1, with TRBD2 as a possible D gene (6 bases). The CDR3 consists of 11 residues. Germline CDR1 is SQVTM and CDR2 is ANQGSEA. The V end was cut by 6 bases, the J end by 7 bases, with 10 bases between. CDR3 DNA: TGCAGCGTAAGGAGGGTAAATGAGCAGTTCTTC. The encoded protein is CSVRRVNEQFF.

This clonotype is medium-sized within its sample. The chain recombines TRBV28 with TRBJ2-3, with 9 positions matching TRBD2. Germline V gives CDR1 MDHEN, CDR2 SYDVKM. The CDR3 is 17 amino acids. V gave up 3 bases and J gave up 3 bases; unmatched junction bases: 10. The CDR3 region is CASSFLERGVVTDTQYF. CDR3 nucleotide sequence: TGTGCCAGCAGTTTCCTTGAGCGGGGGGTGGTGACAGATACGCAGTATTTT.

This clonotype has at least ten counts. The rearrangement joins TRBV5-1 to TRBJ2-5; D tentatively reads TRBD1 or TRBD2 (5 bases each). The CDR3 runs 15 residues. Trimming shortened V by 0 bases and J by 3 bases, and 12 bases separated the two germline ends. Germline-derived CDR1 and CDR2 are SGHRS and YFSETQ. The CDR3 DNA follows: TGCGCCAGCAGCTTGGTGGGACCCAAGGAAGAGACCCAGTACTTC. Residues: CASSLVGPKEETQYF.

The V call is TRBV4-3, the J call TRBJ1-1, with a possible D match to TRBD1 (5 bases). CDR1 is LGHNA and CDR2 is YSLEER in the germline V gene. The CDR3 runs to 13 residues. Trimming pared 6 bases from V and 1 base from J, leaving 9 bases between. The CDR3 coding sequence is TGCGCCAGCAGACGACAGACGAACACTGAAGCTTTCTTT. Translating it yields CASRRQTNTEAFF.

At least ten counts were recorded for this clonotype. The junction shows a germline mismatch at one end, possibly a read error. The rearrangement uses TRBV7-7 and TRBJ2-1; D is ambiguous. The CDR3 has 13 residues. Germline V gives CDR1 SSHAT, CDR2 FNYEAQ (reference sequence). The CDR3 nucleotides are TGTGCTAGCAGCCTCGTAAGATCCAATGAGCAGTTCTTC. This sequence encodes CASSLVRSNEQFF. The whole variable domain, remainder taken from reference TRBV7-7 and TRBJ2-1, is GAGVSQSPRYKVTKRGQDVTLRCDPISSHATLYWYQQALGQGPEFLTYFNYEAQPDKSGLPSDRFSAERPEGSISTLTIQRTEQRDSAMYRCASSLVRSNEQFFGPGTRLTVL.

This clonotype was picked up many times. The chain has TRBV29-1 and TRBJ2-1, with D possibly being TRBD2 (6 bases). CDR1 and CDR2 from the germline V gene are SQVTM and ANQGSEA. Trimming took off 3 bases at V and 3 bases at J, with 18 bases between the two ends. The CDR3 has 16 amino acids. This CDR3 reads CSVDSMEGSFYNEQFF. DNA for the CDR3: TGCAGCGTTGACTCCATGGAGGGGTCCTTCTACAATGAGCAGTTCTTC.

This clonotype came up many times. V gene TRBV28 combines with J gene TRBJ2-3; D perhaps matches TRBD1 (6 bases). Deletions cut 5 bases from V and 1 base from J, with 13 bases between. From germline, CDR1 is MDHEN and CDR2 SYDVKM. The CDR3 spans 15 residues. CDR3 protein: CASSPTGSGTDTQYF. The CDR3, as DNA: TGTGCCAGCAGTCCTACAGGGTCAGGCACAGATACGCAGTATTTT.

This clonotype was seen repeatedly, ten times or more. The V and J genes are TRBV5-1 and TRBJ2-4, with 9 bases identical to TRBD1. V shed 4 bases, J shed 14 bases, and the junction held 4 bases outside the gene matches. The CDR3 length is 11 residues. Germline lookup yields CDR1 SGHRS and CDR2 YFSETQ. The CDR3 nucleotides read TGCGCCAGCAGCGAGGGACAGGGAGAGTACTTC. This gives the protein CASSEGQGEYF. The entire variable domain, with the rest obtained from reference TRBV5-1 and TRBJ2-4, is as follows: KAGVTQTPRYLIKTRGQQVTLSCSPISGHRSVSWYQQTPGQGLQFLFEYFSETQRNKGNFPGRFSGRQFSNSRSEMNVSTLELGDSALYLCASSEGQGEYFGAGTRLSVL.

This clonotype occurred many times. The gene calls are TRBV12-3 or TRBV12-4 and TRBJ1-5; possibly TRBD1 for D (5 bases). The ends were cut back, 5 bases at V and 5 bases at J, with 13 bases in the middle. The CDR3 totals 14 residues. The DNA of the CDR3 is TGTGCCAGCAGTCCCCAGGGTATAGATCAGCCCCAGCATTTT. Translation: CASSPQGIDQPQHF.

This clonotype was picked up many times. The V call is TRBV28, the J call TRBJ2-7; D not certain. The CDR3 is 13 residues long. The germline gives CDR1 MDHEN, CDR2 SYDVKM. The ends were cut back, 2 bases at V and 3 bases at J, with 8 bases in the middle. The chain's CDR3 is CASSLSPLYEQYF. CDR3 sequence (DNA): TGTGCCAGCAGTTTAAGTCCTCTCTACGAGCAGTACTTC.

This clonotype was seen repeatedly, ten times or more. The V gene is TRBV7-2, the J gene TRBJ2-1; 12 positions agree with TRBD1. Germline lookup yields CDR1 SGHTA and CDR2 FQGNSA. CDR3 length equals 16 residues. J lost 9 bases, V lost 4 bases, and 10 bases had no gene match. The CDR3: CASSSRAGQGASEQFF. CDR3 in DNA: TGTGCCAGCAGCTCGAGGGCGGGACAGGGGGCATCTGAGCAGTTCTTC.